This TCR beta chain was recorded in a study of cytomegalovirus exposure and HLA in healthy donors. With respect to this clone: No antigen is known for it.

The protocol was immunoSEQ multiplex PCR, while the TCRdb copy is restricted to in-frame clones and leaves out a portion. This table has some 200,000 clones, more than 65% appearing once. The donors were members of the validation cohort, which comprised 90 to 150 subjects and was separate from the first cohort of 730 or so subjects. Study-wide findings and caveats: In vitro confirmation showed three CMV-associated chains to be CMV antigen specific. Cytomegalovirus association was listed for under 200 TCR beta chains. Some public TCRs appeared in many individuals, while most sequences were rare.

Germline-derived CDR1 and CDR2 are MDHEN and SYDVKM. The CDR3 totals 14 residues. Trimming left V 6 bases short and J 6 bases short, with 12 bases between. What was sequenced was PBMCs. This receptor was identified in a woman aged 18-35 years in good health and CMV-seropositive. The V gene is TRBV28, the J gene TRBJ1-6, with D unclear. The CDR3 loop reads CASSLGPANSPLHF. DNA of the CDR3: TGTGCCAGCAGCTTAGGCCCCGCTAATTCACCCCTCCACTTT. Filled out from reference TRBV28 and TRBJ1-6, the complete variable domain reads DVKVTQSSRYLVKRTGEKVFLECVQDMDHENMFWYRQDPGLGLRLIYFSYDVKMKEKGDIPEGYSVSREKKERFSLILESASTNQTSMYLCASSLGPANSPLHFGNGTRLTVT.